Listed here is a single T cell receptor (beta chain). Its specificity is not known. Treatment reported: oral pan-JAK inhibitor, 5-10 mg twice daily. The sample is drawn from a study of CD8+ T cells in alopecia areata. Study context: Oral tofacitinib (5 to 10 mg twice daily) was administered to treated patients. Severity among treated patients was scored by the percentage of scalp area affected.

Regarding the study as a whole: While patients received tofacitinib, many expanded lesional clones remained present in scalp and blood.

cDNA reverse transcribed from extracted RNA served as the sequencing template. The method was immunoSEQ multiplex PCR; TCRdb's version includes in-frame clones alone and lacks a portion of them. Counted here are fewer than 250,000 clones, over 40% occurring once; the ten biggest clones make up around 2.8%. This TCR was sampled from a human donor with alopecia areata. The sequencing here drew on CD4+ T cells sorted from blood, taken at approximately week 36, from a patient treated with tofacitinib.

CDR3 coding DNA: TGCGCCAGCAGCCATCCCGGGGGGGGAAACACTGAAGCTTTCTTT. Its translation is CASSHPGGGNTEAFF. The chain employs TRBV4-1 and TRBJ1-1; TRBD1 might be the D (5 bases). The germline V gene encodes CDR1 MGHRA and CDR2 YSYEKL. This CDR3 has 15 amino acids. Trimming shortened V by 3 bases and J by 2 bases, and 13 bases separated the two germline ends.